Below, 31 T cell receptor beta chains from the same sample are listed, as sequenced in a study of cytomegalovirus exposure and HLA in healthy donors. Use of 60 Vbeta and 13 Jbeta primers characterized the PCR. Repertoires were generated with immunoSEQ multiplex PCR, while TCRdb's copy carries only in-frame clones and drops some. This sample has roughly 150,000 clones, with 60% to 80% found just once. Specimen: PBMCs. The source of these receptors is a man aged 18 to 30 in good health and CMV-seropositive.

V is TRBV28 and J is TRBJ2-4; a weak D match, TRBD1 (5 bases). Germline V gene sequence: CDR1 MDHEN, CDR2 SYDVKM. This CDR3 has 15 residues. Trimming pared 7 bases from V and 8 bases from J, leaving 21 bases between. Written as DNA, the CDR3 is TGTGCCAGCACTACAACAGGAATACATTTAGACATTCAGTACTTC. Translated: CASTTTGIHLDIQYF.

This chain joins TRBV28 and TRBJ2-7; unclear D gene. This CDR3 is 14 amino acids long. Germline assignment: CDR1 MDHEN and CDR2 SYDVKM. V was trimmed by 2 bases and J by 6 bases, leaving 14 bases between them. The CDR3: CASSLEVPRVEQYF. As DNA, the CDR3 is TGTGCCAGCAGTTTAGAGGTCCCTAGAGTCGAGCAGTACTTC. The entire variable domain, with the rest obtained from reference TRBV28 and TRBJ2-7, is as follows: DVKVTQSSRYLVKRTGEKVFLECVQDMDHENMFWYRQDPGLGLRLIYFSYDVKMKEKGDIPEGYSVSREKKERFSLILESASTNQTSMYLCASSLEVPRVEQYFGPGTRLTVT.

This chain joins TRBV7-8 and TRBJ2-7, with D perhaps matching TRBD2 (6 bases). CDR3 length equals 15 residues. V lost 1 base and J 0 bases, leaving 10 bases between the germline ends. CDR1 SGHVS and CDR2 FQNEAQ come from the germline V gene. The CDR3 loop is CASSLERASSYEQYF. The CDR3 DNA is TGTGCCAGCAGCTTAGAGCGGGCAAGCTCCTACGAGCAGTACTTC.

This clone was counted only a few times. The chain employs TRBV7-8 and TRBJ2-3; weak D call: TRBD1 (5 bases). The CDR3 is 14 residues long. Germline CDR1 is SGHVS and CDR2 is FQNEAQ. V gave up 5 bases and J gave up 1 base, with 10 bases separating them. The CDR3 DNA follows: TGTGCCAGCAGCCTGGGGCTTGGCACAGATACGCAGTATTTT. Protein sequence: CASSLGLGTDTQYF.

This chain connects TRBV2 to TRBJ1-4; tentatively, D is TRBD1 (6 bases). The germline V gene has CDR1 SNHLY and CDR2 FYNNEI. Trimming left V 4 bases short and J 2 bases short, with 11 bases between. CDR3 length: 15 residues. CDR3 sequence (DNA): TGTGCCAGCAGTGTCCTAGGACAGACTAATGAAAAACTGTTTTTT. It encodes CASSVLGQTNEKLFF.

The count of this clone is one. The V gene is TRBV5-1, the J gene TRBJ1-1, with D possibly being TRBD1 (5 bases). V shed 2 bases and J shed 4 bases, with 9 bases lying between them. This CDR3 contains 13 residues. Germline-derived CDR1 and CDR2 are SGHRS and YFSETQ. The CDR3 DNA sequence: TGCGCCAGCAGCTTAAGACAGAGCACTGAAGCTTTCTTT. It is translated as CASSLRQSTEAFF. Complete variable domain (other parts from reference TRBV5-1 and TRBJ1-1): KAGVTQTPRYLIKTRGQQVTLSCSPISGHRSVSWYQQTPGQGLQFLFEYFSETQRNKGNFPGRFSGRQFSNSRSEMNVSTLELGDSALYLCASSLRQSTEAFFGQGTRLTVV.

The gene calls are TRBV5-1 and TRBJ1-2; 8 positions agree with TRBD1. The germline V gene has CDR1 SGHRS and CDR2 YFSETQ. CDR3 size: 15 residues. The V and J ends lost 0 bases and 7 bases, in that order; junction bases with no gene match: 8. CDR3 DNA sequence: TGCGCCAGCAGCTTGGAGGGCAGGGGGCATTCTGGCTACACCTTC. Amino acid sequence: CASSLEGRGHSGYTF.

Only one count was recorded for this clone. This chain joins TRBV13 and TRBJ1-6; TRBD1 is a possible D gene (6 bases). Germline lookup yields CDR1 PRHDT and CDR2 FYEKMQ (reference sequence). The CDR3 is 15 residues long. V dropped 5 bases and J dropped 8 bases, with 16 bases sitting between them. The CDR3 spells CASSQKQGVDSPLHF. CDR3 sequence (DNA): TGTGCCAGCAGCCAAAAACAGGGAGTTGATTCACCCCTCCACTTT.

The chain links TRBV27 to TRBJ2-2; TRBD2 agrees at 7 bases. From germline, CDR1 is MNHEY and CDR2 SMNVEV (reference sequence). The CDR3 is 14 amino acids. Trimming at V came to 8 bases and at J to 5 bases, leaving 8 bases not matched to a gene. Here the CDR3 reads CASQKAGTTGELFF. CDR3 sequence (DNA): TGTGCCAGCCAAAAAGCGGGAACAACCGGGGAGCTGTTTTTT.

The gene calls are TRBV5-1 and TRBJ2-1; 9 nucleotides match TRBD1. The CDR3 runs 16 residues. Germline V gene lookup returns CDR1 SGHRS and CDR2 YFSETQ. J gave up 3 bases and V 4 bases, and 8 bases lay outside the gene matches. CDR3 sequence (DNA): TGCGCCAGCAGCAGTTGGACAGGGGATCGCTACAATGAGCAGTTCTTC. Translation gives CASSSWTGDRYNEQFF. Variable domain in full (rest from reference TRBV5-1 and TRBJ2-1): KAGVTQTPRYLIKTRGQQVTLSCSPISGHRSVSWYQQTPGQGLQFLFEYFSETQRNKGNFPGRFSGRQFSNSRSEMNVSTLELGDSALYLCASSSWTGDRYNEQFFGPGTRLTVL.

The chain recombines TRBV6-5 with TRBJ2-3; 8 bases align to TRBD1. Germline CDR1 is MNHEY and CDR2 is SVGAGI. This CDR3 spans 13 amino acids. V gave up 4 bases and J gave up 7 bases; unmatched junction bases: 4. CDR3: CASSSGTGYTQYF. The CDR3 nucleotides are TGTGCCAGCAGTTCCGGGACAGGTTATACGCAGTATTTT.

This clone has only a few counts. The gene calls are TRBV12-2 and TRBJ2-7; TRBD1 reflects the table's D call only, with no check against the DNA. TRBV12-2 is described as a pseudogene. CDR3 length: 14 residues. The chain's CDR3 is CASRPLQGFYEQYF. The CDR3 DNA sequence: TGTGCAAGTCGCCCTCTCCAGGGGTTCTACGAGCAGTACTTC.

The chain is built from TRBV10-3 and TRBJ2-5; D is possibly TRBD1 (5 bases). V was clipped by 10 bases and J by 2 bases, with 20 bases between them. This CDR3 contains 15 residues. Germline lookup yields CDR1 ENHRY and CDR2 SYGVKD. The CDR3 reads CATKGSLSYQETQYF. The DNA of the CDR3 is TGTGCCACCAAGGGGTCACTGAGCTATCAAGAGACCCAGTACTTC.

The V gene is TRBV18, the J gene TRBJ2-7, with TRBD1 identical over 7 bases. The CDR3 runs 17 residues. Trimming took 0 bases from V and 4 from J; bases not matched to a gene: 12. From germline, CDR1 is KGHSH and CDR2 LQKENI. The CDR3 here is CASSPPQYTGTDYEQYF. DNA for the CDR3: TGTGCCAGCTCACCACCCCAGTATACCGGGACAGATTACGAGCAGTACTTC.

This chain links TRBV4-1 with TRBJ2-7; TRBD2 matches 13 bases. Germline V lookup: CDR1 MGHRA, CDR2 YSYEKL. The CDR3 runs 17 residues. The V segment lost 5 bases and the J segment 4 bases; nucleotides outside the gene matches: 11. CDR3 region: CASSGGLAGDYRYEQYF. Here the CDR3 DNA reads TGCGCCAGCAGCGGAGGACTAGCGGGAGATTACAGGTACGAGCAGTACTTC.

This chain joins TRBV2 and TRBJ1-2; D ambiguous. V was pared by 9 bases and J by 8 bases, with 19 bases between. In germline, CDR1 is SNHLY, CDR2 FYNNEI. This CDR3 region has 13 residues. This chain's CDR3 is CAREGLGGSGYTF. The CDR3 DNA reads TGTGCCAGAGAAGGACTTGGTGGTTCCGGCTACACCTTC.

CDR3 amino acids: CASSSVPRREVRNEQFF. The CDR3 DNA is TGTGCCAGCAGTTCAGTCCCCCGGAGGGAGGTACGCAATGAGCAGTTCTTC. The chain employs TRBV27 and TRBJ2-1; D perhaps matches TRBD2 (6 bases). Trimming left V 4 bases short and J 6 bases short, with 22 bases between. The CDR3 runs to 17 residues. Germline assignment: CDR1 MNHEY and CDR2 SMNVEV (reference sequence).

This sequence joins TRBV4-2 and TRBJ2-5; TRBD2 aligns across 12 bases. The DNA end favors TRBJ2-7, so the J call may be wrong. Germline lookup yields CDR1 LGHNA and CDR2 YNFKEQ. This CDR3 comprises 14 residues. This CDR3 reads CASSLGLAGYEQYF. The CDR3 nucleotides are TGTGCCAGCAGCTTGGGACTAGCGGGCTACGAGCAGTACTTC.

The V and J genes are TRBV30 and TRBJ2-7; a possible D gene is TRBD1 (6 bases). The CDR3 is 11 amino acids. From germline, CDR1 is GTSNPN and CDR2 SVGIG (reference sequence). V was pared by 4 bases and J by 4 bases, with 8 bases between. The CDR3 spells CAWIQGYEQYF. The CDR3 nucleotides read TGTGCCTGGATCCAGGGGTACGAGCAGTACTTC. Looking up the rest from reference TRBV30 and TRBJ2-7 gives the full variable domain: SQTIHQWPATLVQPVGSPLSLECTVEGTSNPNLYWYRQAAGRGLQLLFYSVGIGQISSEVPQNLSASRPQDRQFILSSKKLLLSDSGFYLCAWIQGYEQYFGPGTRLTVT.

Here the CDR3 reads CASSLDSGYTF. The CDR3, as DNA: TGTGCCAGCAGCTTAGACAGTGGCTACACCTTC. The chain recombines TRBV5-6 with TRBJ1-2, with D possibly being TRBD1 (5 bases). CDR1 is SGHDT and CDR2 is YYEEEE in the germline V gene. Trimming pared 2 bases from V and 7 bases from J, leaving 6 bases between. The CDR3 spans 11 residues.

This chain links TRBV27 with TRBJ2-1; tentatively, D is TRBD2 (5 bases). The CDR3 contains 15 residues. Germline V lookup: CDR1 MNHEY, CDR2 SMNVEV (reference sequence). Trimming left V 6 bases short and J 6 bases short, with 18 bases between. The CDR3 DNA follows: TGTGCCAGCAGCGGGGTCCCGACACATCGCAATGAGCAGTTCTTC. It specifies CASSGVPTHRNEQFF.

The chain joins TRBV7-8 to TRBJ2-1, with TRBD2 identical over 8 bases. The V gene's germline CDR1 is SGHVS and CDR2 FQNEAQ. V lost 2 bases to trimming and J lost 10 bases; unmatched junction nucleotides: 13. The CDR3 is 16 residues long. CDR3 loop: CASSLTGGSPEGEQFF. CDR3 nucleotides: TGTGCCAGCAGCTTAACGGGGGGGAGTCCTGAGGGGGAGCAGTTCTTC.

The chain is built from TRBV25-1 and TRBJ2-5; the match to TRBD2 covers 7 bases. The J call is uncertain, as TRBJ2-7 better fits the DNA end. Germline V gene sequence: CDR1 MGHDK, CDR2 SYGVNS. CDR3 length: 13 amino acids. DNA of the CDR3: TGTGCCAGCTCTCACAGCGGGAACCACGAGCAGTACTTC. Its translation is CASSHSGNHEQYF.

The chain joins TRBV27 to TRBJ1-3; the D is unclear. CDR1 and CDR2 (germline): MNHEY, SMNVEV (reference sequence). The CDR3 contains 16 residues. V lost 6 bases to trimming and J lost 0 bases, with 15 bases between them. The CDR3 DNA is TGTGCCAGCAGATCCGGACGGACTGGCTCTGGAAACACCATATATTTT. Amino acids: CASRSGRTGSGNTIYF.

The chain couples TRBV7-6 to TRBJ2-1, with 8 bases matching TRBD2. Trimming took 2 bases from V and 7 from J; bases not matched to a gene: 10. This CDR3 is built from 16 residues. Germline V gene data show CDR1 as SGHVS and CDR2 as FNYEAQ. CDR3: CASSLSGASGFNEQFF. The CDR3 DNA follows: TGTGCCAGCAGCTTATCAGGGGCTAGCGGGTTTAATGAGCAGTTCTTC.

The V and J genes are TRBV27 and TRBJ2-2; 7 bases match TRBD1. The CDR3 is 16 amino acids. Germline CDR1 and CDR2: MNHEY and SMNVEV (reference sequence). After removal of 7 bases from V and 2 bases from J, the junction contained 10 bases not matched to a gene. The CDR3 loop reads CASKSLAGGNTGELFF. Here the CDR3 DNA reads TGTGCCAGCAAATCTCTGGCAGGGGGAAACACCGGGGAGCTGTTTTTT.

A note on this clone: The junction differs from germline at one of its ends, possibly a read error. The DNA of the CDR3 is TGTGCCCGCAGCTTGGGCCGGGGGTCCGGGGCCAACGTCCTGACTTTC. Its translation is CARSLGRGSGANVLTF. The chain recombines TRBV7-3 with TRBJ2-6, with TRBD2 as a possible D gene (6 bases). Germline lookup yields CDR1 SGHTA and CDR2 FQGTGA. The CDR3 loop spans 16 amino acids.

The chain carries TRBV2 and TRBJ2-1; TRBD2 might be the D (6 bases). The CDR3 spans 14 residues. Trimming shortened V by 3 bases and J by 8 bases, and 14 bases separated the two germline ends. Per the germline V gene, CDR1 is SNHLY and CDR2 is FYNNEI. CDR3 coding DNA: TGTGCCAGCAGTGAGTATGGACTACTCTATGAGCAGTTCTTC. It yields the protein CASSEYGLLYEQFF.

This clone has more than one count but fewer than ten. The CDR3 bases are TGTGCCAGCAGCTTAAGGAGGGGACAGGGGGATGAGCAGTACTTC. It is translated as CASSLRRGQGDEQYF. The chain employs TRBV7-9 and TRBJ2-7, with 11 positions matching TRBD1. Per the germline V gene, CDR1 is SEHNR and CDR2 is FQNEAQ (reference sequence). CDR3 size: 15 residues. The V gene end was trimmed by 2 bases and the J gene end by 7 bases; junction bases not matched to a gene: 7.

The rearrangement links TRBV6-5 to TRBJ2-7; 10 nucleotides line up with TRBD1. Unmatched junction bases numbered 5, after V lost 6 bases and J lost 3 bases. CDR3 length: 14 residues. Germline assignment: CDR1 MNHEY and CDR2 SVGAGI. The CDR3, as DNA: TGTGCCAGCAGCTTAGGACAGGGGGACTACGAGCAGTACTTC. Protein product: CASSLGQGDYEQYF.

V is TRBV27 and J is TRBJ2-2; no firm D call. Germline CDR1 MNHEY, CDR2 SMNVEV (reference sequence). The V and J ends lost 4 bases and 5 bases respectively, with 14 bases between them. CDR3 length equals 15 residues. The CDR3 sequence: CASSSYRLRTGELFF. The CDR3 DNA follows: TGTGCCAGCAGTTCCTACCGATTGAGGACCGGGGAGCTGTTTTTT.